This entry lists 25 T cell receptor beta chains sequenced from one sample in a study of T cell repertoires in cytomegalovirus infection. Each CDR3 protein gets one entry after TCRdb re-called the reads with MiXCR. The table lists some 300,000 distinct CDR3 sequences, roughly 16% of them singletons. Sequences were obtained from PBMCs. The source is a human donor in good health (CMV status not recorded). Some clones in this sample may be carry-over from other donors' samples.

V is TRBV6-1 and J is TRBJ2-3, with D maybe TRBD2 (7 bases). The CDR3 length is 15 residues. The V gene lost 5 bases and the J gene lost 4 bases, with 16 bases spanning the gap. Germline V CDR1 and CDR2: MNHNS, SASEGT. The CDR3 DNA sequence: TGTGCCAGCAGTACCCCGGGGGGCGAGGCAGATACGCAGTATTTT. Residues: CASSTPGGEADTQYF.

At least ten counts were recorded for this clonotype. The chain is built from TRBV7-2 and TRBJ1-1; D is undetermined. In germline, CDR1 is SGHTA, CDR2 FQGNSA. The CDR3 has 13 amino acids. Between the trimmed V and J ends, which lost 2 bases and 1 base, there was a span of 5 bases. This CDR3 reads CASSLNRNTEAFF. The CDR3 coding sequence is TGTGCCAGCAGCTTAAACAGGAACACTGAAGCTTTCTTT.

This clonotype came up many times. The CDR3 DNA sequence: TGTGCCAGCAGCACCTACTTGGGCGGGCAGTTCTTC. Its protein product is CASSTYLGGQFF. The J gene is TRBJ2-1, the V gene TRBV7-2; D gene ambiguous. Trimming removed 5 bases from V and 12 bases from J, with 14 bases in between. The germline CDR1 and CDR2 sequences are SGHTA and FQGNSA. The length of the CDR3 is 12 residues.

This clonotype was seen ten or more times. V gene TRBV7-2 combines with J gene TRBJ2-1, with TRBD2 identical over 7 bases. Per germline, CDR1 SGHTA and CDR2 FQGNSA. Trimming at V came to 1 base and at J to 7 bases, leaving 10 bases not matched to a gene. The CDR3 has 16 residues. The CDR3 sequence: CASSLVPGGSGNEQFF. The CDR3 DNA follows: TGTGCCAGCAGCTTAGTTCCGGGGGGATCAGGTAATGAGCAGTTCTTC.

This clonotype was counted only a few times. One end of the junction fails to match germline, which may point to a read error. The J gene is TRBJ1-2, the V gene TRBV7-6, with 7 bases aligning to TRBD1. This CDR3 is built from 14 residues. Germline CDR1 reads SGHVS; CDR2 reads FNYEAQ. CDR3 nucleotide sequence: TGTGCCAGCACCTTAGGGGACAGTATGACTGGCTACACCTTC. Translation gives CASTLGDSMTGYTF.

This clonotype has a count of ten or more. J is TRBJ1-2 and V is TRBV7-3; a possible D gene is TRBD1 (5 bases). In germline, CDR1 is SGHTA, CDR2 FQGTGA. This CDR3 has 13 amino acids. Trimming took 4 bases from V and 2 from J, leaving 8 bases between them. This chain's CDR3 is CASSSGANYGYTF. CDR3 coding DNA: TGTGCCAGCAGCTCCGGGGCCAACTATGGCTACACCTTC. The full variable domain, in which reference TRBV7-3 and TRBJ1-2 provide the parts outside the CDR3, is GAGVSQTPSNKVTEKGKYVELRCDPISGHTALYWYRQSLGQGPEFLIYFQGTGAADDSGLPNDRFFAVRPEGSVSTLKIQRTERGDSAVYLCASSSGANYGYTFGSGTRLTVV.

This clonotype was detected many times. The chain employs TRBV4-1 and TRBJ2-1, with TRBD1 identical over 10 bases. V lost 4 bases and J lost 4; bases outside the gene matches: 7. Germline loops: CDR1 MGHRA, CDR2 YSYEKL. The CDR3 contains 16 residues. The CDR3 DNA sequence: TGCGCCAGCAGCCCCGAGCCGGGACAGGGGTACAATGAGCAGTTCTTC. Amino acid sequence: CASSPEPGQGYNEQFF.

There are a few counts of this clonotype. The V and J genes are TRBV12-3 or TRBV12-4 and TRBJ2-3; D is ambiguous. The CDR3 extends over 15 amino acids. V gave up 5 bases and J gave up 3 bases, with 15 bases separating them. This chain's CDR3 is CASSVSITPTDTQYF. Here the CDR3 DNA reads TGTGCCAGCAGTGTATCAATAACACCAACAGATACGCAGTATTTT.

V and J are TRBV5-4 and TRBJ1-1; D remains unclear. From germline, CDR1 is SGHNT and CDR2 YYREEE (reference sequence). CDR3 length: 14 amino acids. V gave up 2 bases and J gave up 2 bases, with 10 bases separating them. The CDR3 loop reads CASSFTFENTEAFF. CDR3 nucleotides: TGTGCCAGCAGCTTTACTTTCGAAAACACTGAAGCTTTCTTT.

The gene calls are TRBV28 and TRBJ2-7; D may correspond to TRBD1 or TRBD2 (6 bases each). The CDR3 runs 16 residues. Germline V gene lookup returns CDR1 MDHEN and CDR2 SYDVKM. Trimming cost V 9 bases and J 3 bases, with 24 bases left between them. This CDR3 reads CASSTPRGAMDYEQYF. CDR3 sequence (DNA): TGTGCCAGTTCTACTCCAAGGGGGGCAATGGACTACGAGCAGTACTTC.

Concerning this clonotype: A much more abundant neighbour one base away suggests this may be a read error. This chain connects TRBV6-1 to TRBJ1-6, with 10 bases that match TRBD1. CDR3 length equals 17 residues. Trimming cost V 4 bases and J 3 bases; bases outside gene matches: 6. CDR1 is MNHNS and CDR2 is SASEGT in the germline V gene. The CDR3 is CASSVYGTGDYNSPLHF. The DNA of the CDR3 is TGTGCCAGCAGTGTTTACGGGACAGGGGACTATAATTCACCCCTCCACTTT.

This clonotype was seen many times. The chain recombines TRBV20-1 with TRBJ2-2, with 8 nucleotides matching TRBD2. The CDR3 runs to 14 residues. Germline values: CDR1 DFQATT, CDR2 SNEGSKA (reference sequence). Losses at the gene ends were 6 bases for V and 6 bases for J; bases not matched to a gene: 9. The CDR3 protein is CSARPTGGAGELFF. CDR3 DNA: TGCAGTGCCCGCCCAACGGGGGGGGCCGGGGAGCTGTTTTTT.

The V gene is TRBV12-3 or TRBV12-4, the J gene TRBJ1-5; D remains unclear. The CDR3 is made up of 14 amino acids. With 4 bases removed from V and 5 bases from J, the gap between germline ends came to 12 bases. The chain's CDR3 is CASSWERAYQPQHF. The CDR3 nucleotides are TGTGCCAGCAGTTGGGAGAGGGCATATCAGCCCCAGCATTTT.

This clonotype was recorded many times. The rearrangement uses TRBV7-2 and TRBJ2-5; 14 nucleotides line up with TRBD2. V lost 5 bases and J lost 5; bases outside the gene matches: 4. Per germline, CDR1 SGHTA and CDR2 FQGNSA. CDR3 length: 15 amino acids. The CDR3 bases are TGTGCCAGCAGCCCTGGACTAGCGGGGGGTGAGACCCAGTACTTC. Its translation is CASSPGLAGGETQYF.

This clonotype occurred a few times. V usage is TRBV10-3 and J usage is TRBJ2-7, with D perhaps matching TRBD2 (5 bases). The CDR3 runs 12 residues. V lost 2 bases and J 5 bases, leaving 7 bases between the germline ends. CDR1 and CDR2 (germline): ENHRY, SYGVKD. Written as DNA, the CDR3 is TGTGCCATCAGTGAGCGGGGTGACGAGCAGTACTTC. This codes for CAISERGDEQYF.

This clonotype came up many times. The chain couples TRBV18 to TRBJ2-5; 7 positions agree with TRBD1. CDR1 is KGHSH, CDR2 LQKENI, per germline. The CDR3 sequence is 16 residues long. Unmatched junction bases numbered 7, after V lost 3 bases and J lost 0 bases. CDR3 bases: TGTGCCAGCTCACCCCGGGACAGCCGGTACCAAGAGACCCAGTACTTC. This gives the protein CASSPRDSRYQETQYF.

J is TRBJ2-3 and V is TRBV20-1, with 7 bases aligning to TRBD1. J was trimmed by 6 bases and V by 1 base; bases with no gene match: 7. There are 14 residues in the CDR3. Germline-derived CDR1 and CDR2 are DFQATT and SNEGSKA (reference sequence). The CDR3 here is CSARAPGTVDTQYF. In DNA, the CDR3 is TGCAGTGCTAGAGCCCCCGGGACAGTTGATACGCAGTATTTT.

This clonotype has a handful of counts. This chain joins TRBV20-1 and TRBJ2-2; 8 bases match TRBD2. The trim removed 6 bases at V and 0 bases at J, leaving 6 bases unmatched. The CDR3 is 15 residues long. Germline-derived CDR1 and CDR2 are DFQATT and SNEGSKA (reference sequence). CDR3 nucleotides: TGCAGTGCACAGAGCGGGGGTGCGAACACCGGGGAGCTGTTTTTT. The encoded protein is CSAQSGGANTGELFF.

This clonotype came up a few times. This chain connects TRBV28 to TRBJ1-1, with D hard to call. V was shortened by 3 bases and J by 6 bases, with 11 bases between the two germline ends. CDR1 and CDR2 from the germline V gene are MDHEN and SYDVKM. The CDR3 has 13 amino acids. The CDR3 DNA follows: TGTGCCAGCAGTTTTATCCAGGATGCTGAAGCTTTCTTT. Its translation: CASSFIQDAEAFF.

This clonotype was seen a handful of times. The V call is TRBV11-3, the J call TRBJ1-1; D is possibly TRBD1 (6 bases). The CDR3 covers 16 residues. The ends were cut back, 5 bases at V and 0 bases at J, with 16 bases in the middle. The germline gives CDR1 SGHNT, CDR2 YENEEA. The CDR3 DNA is TGTGCCAGCAGCCCCTACCGACAGGCCATGAACACTGAAGCTTTCTTT. Translating gives CASSPYRQAMNTEAFF.

This clonotype was picked up a small number of times. The CDR3 DNA reads as TGTGCCAGCAGGGACAGGGGGAGTCAGCCCCAGCATTTT. Translation: CASRDRGSQPQHF. The chain couples TRBV6-2 or TRBV6-3 to TRBJ1-5; the match to TRBD1 covers 10 bases. The V and J ends lost 6 bases and 6 bases, in that order; junction bases with no gene match: 2. Germline V gene data show CDR1 as MNHEY and CDR2 as SVGEGT. The CDR3 totals 13 residues.

There are many counts of this clonotype. This sequence joins TRBV6-5 and TRBJ2-7; maybe TRBD1 (6 bases). V was shortened by 0 bases and J by 0 bases, with 9 bases between the two germline ends. The CDR3 loop spans 15 amino acids. Germline V gene data show CDR1 as MNHEY and CDR2 as SVGAGI. As DNA, the CDR3 is TGTGCCAGCAGTTACTCAGGGGGAGACTCCTACGAGCAGTACTTC. This codes for CASSYSGGDSYEQYF.

In its sample, this clonotype was seen a few times. V is TRBV7-2 and J is TRBJ2-3; no clear D. This CDR3 is 15 amino acids long. V shed 1 base and J shed 1 base, with 9 bases lying between them. Germline CDR1 SGHTA, CDR2 FQGNSA. The CDR3 reads CASSLGGRRTDTQYF. In DNA, the CDR3 is TGTGCCAGCAGCTTAGGGGGTAGGCGCACAGATACGCAGTATTTT.

This clonotype has just a few counts. V is TRBV7-6 and J is TRBJ2-7; 9 nucleotides line up with TRBD1. CDR3 length: 16 residues. Looked up from germline, CDR1 is SGHVS and CDR2 is FNYEAQ. With 5 bases clipped from V and 5 bases from J, the junction kept 13 bases outside the gene matches. The CDR3 is CASSPRTGAVHHEQYF. The CDR3 coding sequence is TGTGCCAGCAGCCCCCGGACAGGGGCGGTTCATCACGAGCAGTACTTC.

This clonotype was seen many times. The V and J genes are TRBV4-3 and TRBJ1-6; D remains unclear. Deletions cut 0 bases from V and 9 bases from J, with 12 bases between. The CDR3 extends over 15 amino acids. From germline, CDR1 is LGHNA and CDR2 YSLEER. CDR3 DNA sequence: TGCGCCAGCAGCCAAGACCGGGGTGTCAGTTCACCCCTCCACTTT. Residues: CASSQDRGVSSPLHF.